Sequencing of this T cell receptor (beta chain) was carried out in a study of cytomegalovirus exposure and HLA in healthy donors. Both 60 Vbeta primers and 13 Jbeta primers went into the PCR. How the authors handled the data: A follow-up analysis tallied tens of millions of unique TCR beta chains, roughly 11 million shared. Libraries were prepared by immunoSEQ multiplex PCR; TCRdb keeps only in-frame clonotypes and omits some of them. V and J calls and clone size are copied from that table; D and trimming were computed from the DNA. The table has fewer than 200,000 clones, approximately 80% seen once. The CDR3 is made up of 17 amino acids. J was trimmed by 5 bases and V by 3 bases; bases with no gene match: 15. The germline V gene encodes CDR1 MNHNS and CDR2 SASEGT.

The clonotype was recovered from a woman aged 18 to 35 in good health and CMV-seronegative. The chain combines TRBV6-1 with TRBJ1-2, with 7 bases aligning to TRBD1. The sequencing input was PBMCs. CDR3 in amino acids: CASSEAAGQEAGYGYTF. As DNA, the CDR3 is TGTGCCAGCAGTGAGGCCGCTGGACAGGAGGCTGGGTATGGCTACACCTTC.